This paragraph reports one T cell receptor (beta chain). Its matching antigen is unknown. 13 Jbeta primers and 60 Vbeta primers were used for the PCR. The protocol was immunoSEQ multiplex PCR, while the TCRdb copy is restricted to in-frame clones and leaves out a portion. The table lists about 140,000 clones, 80% of them singletons. These data are taken from a study of cytomegalovirus exposure and HLA in healthy donors. V shed 4 bases, J shed 10 bases, and the junction held 8 bases outside the gene matches. Per the germline V gene, CDR1 is MNHEY and CDR2 is SVGAGI. CDR3 length equals 14 residues. Study conclusions and caveats: Donors belonging to an Asian-associated ancestry cluster reportedly showed fewer N-insertions in productive TCRs than the approximately 670-donor mean, according to what a later analysis found.

Material: PBMCs. This TCR derives from a man over 45 in good health and CMV-seronegative. The chain is built from TRBV6-5 and TRBJ1-1; 11 nucleotides align to TRBD1. DNA for the CDR3: TGTGCCAGCAGTTCATCAACGGACAGGGGGCGAGCTTTCTTT. It yields the protein CASSSSTDRGRAFF.